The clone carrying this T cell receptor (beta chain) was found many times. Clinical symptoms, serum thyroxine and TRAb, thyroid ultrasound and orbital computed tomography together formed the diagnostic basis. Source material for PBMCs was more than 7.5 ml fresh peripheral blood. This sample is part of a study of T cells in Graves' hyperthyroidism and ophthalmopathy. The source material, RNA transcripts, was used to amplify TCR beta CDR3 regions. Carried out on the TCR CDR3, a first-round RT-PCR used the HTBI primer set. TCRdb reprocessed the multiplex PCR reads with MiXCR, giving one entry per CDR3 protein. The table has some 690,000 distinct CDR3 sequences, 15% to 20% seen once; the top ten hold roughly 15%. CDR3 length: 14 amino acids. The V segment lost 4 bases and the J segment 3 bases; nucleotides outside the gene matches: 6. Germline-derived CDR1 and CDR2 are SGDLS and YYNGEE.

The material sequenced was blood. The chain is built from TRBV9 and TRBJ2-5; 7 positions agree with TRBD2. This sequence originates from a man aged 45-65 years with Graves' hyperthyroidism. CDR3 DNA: TGTGCCAGCAGCCTCTTCGCGGGAGAAGAGACCCAGTACTTC. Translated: CASSLFAGEETQYF.